The source of this T cell receptor (beta chain) is a study of shared clonotypes between healthy human individuals. Libraries were prepared by immunoSEQ multiplex PCR; TCRdb keeps only in-frame clonotypes and omits some of them. The table lists roughly 2,000,000 clones, just over 90% of them singletons, with 1.5% to 2% in the top ten. Terminally differentiated effector memory CD45RA+ cells were left out of the naive CD8 fraction, which was CD45RO-negative and positively selected for CCR7. Germline V lookup: CDR1 LNHNV, CDR2 YYDKDF (reference sequence). V lost 1 base to trimming and J lost 8 bases, with 11 bases between them. This CDR3 comprises 13 residues.

The sample taken for sequencing was naive CD8+ T cells from PBMCs. This receptor was taken from a man between 18 and 35 years old in good health. Some clones in this sample may be carry-over from other donors' samples. The chain couples TRBV15 to TRBJ2-5, with D uncertain. Written as DNA, the CDR3 is TGTGCCACCAGCAGAGGAGGCCCTCAAACCCAGTACTTC. Residues: CATSRGGPQTQYF.